The rows below give T cell receptor beta chains drawn from one sample of a study of T cell repertoires in cytomegalovirus infection. TCRdb recomputed calls from the reads with MiXCR, one row per CDR3 protein. The sample includes hundreds of thousands of distinct CDR3 sequences, 20% to 30% of them seen just once. The sample consisted of CD8+ T cells from PBMCs. The receptors come from a human donor in good health (CMV status not recorded). Some clones in this sample may be carry-over from other donors' samples. The CDR3 runs from the conserved cysteine through the conserved F or W. A D gene is named only where the DNA matches it firmly. The size of a clone is reported for some rows only, either as once, few or many, or as a class for expanded clones.

size,D,J,V,length,CDR3,DNA
once,-,TRBJ2-4,TRBV20-1,15,CSARDRKLAKNIQYF,TGCAGTGCTAGAGACAGGAAATTAGCCAAAAACATTCAGTACTTC
many,-,TRBJ1-2,TRBV12-3/TRBV12-4,13,CASSLDRYYGYTF,TGTGCCAGCAGTTTGGACAGATACTATGGCTACACCTTC
many,-,TRBJ1-2,TRBV7-8,15,CASSLERGANYGYTF,TGTGCCAGCAGCTTAGAGAGGGGAGCTAACTATGGCTACACCTTC
many,-,TRBJ2-2,TRBV7-9,13,CASSLGDSGELFF,TGTGCCAGCAGCTTAGGGGATTCCGGGGAGCTGTTTTTT
-,TRBD2,TRBJ2-3,TRBV28,18,CASSLSRVVKVSGDTQYF,TGTGCCAGCAGTTTAAGCAGGGTGGTCAAGGTTAGCGGGGATACGCAGTATTTT
many,-,TRBJ1-2,TRBV29-1,11,CSVEDRVGYTF,TGCAGCGTTGAAGATCGAGTGGGCTACACCTTC
-,TRBD2,TRBJ2-7,TRBV6-6,14,CASSYSPSGGEQYF,TGTGCCAGCAGTTACTCACCCAGCGGGGGGGAGCAGTACTTC
many,-,TRBJ2-7,TRBV7-2,17,CASSLSKVAVLTYEQYF,TGTGCCAGCAGCTTATCTAAAGTGGCGGTCCTAACCTACGAGCAGTACTTC
few,-,TRBJ1-2,TRBV2,14,CASREDAYFYGYTF,TGTGCCAGCAGGGAGGACGCTTACTTCTATGGCTACACCTTC
few,-,TRBJ2-1,TRBV20-1,12,CSARIPGGEQFF,TGCAGTGCTAGAATTCCGGGTGGCGAGCAGTTCTTC
-,-,TRBJ2-3,TRBV13,15,CASSPGLLGTDTQYF,TGTGCCAGCAGCCCCGGACTCCTTGGCACAGATACGCAGTATTTT
-,TRBD1,TRBJ2-1,TRBV29-1,14,CSVEWDRGFNKQFF,TGCAGCGTTGAATGGGACAGGGGGTTCAATAAGCAGTTCTTC
few,TRBD1,TRBJ1-4,TRBV7-9,14,CASSEGGRREKLFF,TGTGCCAGCAGCGAAGGGGGCCGGCGGGAAAAACTGTTTTTT
-,-,TRBJ2-2,TRBV6-2/TRBV6-3,15,CASSLPPSGTGELFF,TGTGCCAGCAGTTTGCCACCGAGCGGCACCGGGGAGCTGTTTTTT
-,-,TRBJ1-3,TRBV28,16,CASSFDGRARGNTIYF,TGTGCCAGCAGTTTTGATGGCAGGGCCCGTGGAAACACCATATATTTT
-,TRBD2,TRBJ2-1,TRBV4-1,15,CASRRAGGLRDEQFF,TGCGCCAGCAGGCGTGCGGGGGGCCTTAGGGATGAGCAGTTCTTC
few,TRBD1,TRBJ1-2,TRBV25-1,14,CASSEIGTGNGYTF,TGTGCCAGCAGTGAAATCGGGACAGGGAATGGCTACACCTTC
-,-,TRBJ1-5,TRBV20-1,16,CSARDLGVSGNQPQHF,TGCAGTGCTAGAGATCTGGGCGTTAGTGGCAATCAGCCCCAGCATTTT
-,-,TRBJ2-1,TRBV20-1,18,CSARGVLQKGPVYNEQFF,TGCAGTGCTAGAGGGGTCTTACAGAAGGGGCCGGTCTACAATGAGCAGTTCTTC
few,-,TRBJ1-1,TRBV20-1,13,CSARSRGHTEAFF,TGCAGTGCTAGAAGCAGGGGCCACACTGAAGCTTTCTTT
-,-,TRBJ2-2,TRBV12-3/TRBV12-4,15,CASSFTPVNTGELFF,TGTGCCAGCAGTTTTACGCCTGTGAACACCGGGGAGCTGTTTTTT
-,TRBD2,TRBJ2-7,TRBV29-1,12,CSVSNSGGEQYF,TGCAGCGTTTCCAATTCGGGGGGGGAGCAGTACTTC
-,TRBD1,TRBJ2-5,TRBV7-9,13,CASSSDRAETQYF,TGTGCCAGCAGCTCGGACAGGGCAGAGACCCAGTACTTC
many,-,TRBJ1-1,TRBV12-3/TRBV12-4,14,CASSLSSVNTEAFF,TGTGCCAGCAGTTTATCTTCTGTGAACACTGAAGCTTTCTTT
-,-,TRBJ2-5,TRBV15,15,CATSRDSSFQETQYF,TGTGCCACCAGCAGAGATTCCTCGTTTCAAGAGACCCAGTACTTC
few,-,TRBJ1-5,TRBV20-1,16,CSAPSARQISNQPQHF,TGCAGTGCTCCCTCGGCCAGACAGATTAGCAATCAGCCCCAGCATTTT
-,-,TRBJ1-3,TRBV29-1,14,CSVAVQGAGNTIYF,TGCAGCGTTGCGGTACAGGGAGCTGGAAACACCATATATTTT
-,-,TRBJ2-2,TRBV7-9,15,CASSLFSSTVGELFF,TGTGCCAGCAGCTTATTCAGTTCGACGGTCGGGGAGCTGTTTTTT
-,-,TRBJ1-2,TRBV6-6,14,CASSYDGGNYGYTF,TGTGCCAGCAGTTACGATGGGGGCAACTATGGCTACACCTTC
-,-,TRBJ2-3,TRBV5-5,15,CASSYSGSGPDTQYF,TGTGCCAGCAGCTACTCTGGCTCAGGACCCGATACGCAGTATTTT